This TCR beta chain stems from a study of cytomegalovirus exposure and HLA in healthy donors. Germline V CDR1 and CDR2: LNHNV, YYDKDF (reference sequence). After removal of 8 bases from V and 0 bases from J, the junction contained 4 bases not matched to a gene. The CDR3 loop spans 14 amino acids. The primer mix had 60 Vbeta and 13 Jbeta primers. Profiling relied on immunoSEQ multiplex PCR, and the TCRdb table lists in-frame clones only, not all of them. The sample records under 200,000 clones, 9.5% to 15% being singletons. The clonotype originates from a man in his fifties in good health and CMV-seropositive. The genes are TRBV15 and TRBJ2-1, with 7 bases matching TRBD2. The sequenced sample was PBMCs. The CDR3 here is CATGGGSSYNEQFF. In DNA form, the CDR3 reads TGTGCCACCGGGGGAGGGAGCTCCTACAATGAGCAGTTCTTC.